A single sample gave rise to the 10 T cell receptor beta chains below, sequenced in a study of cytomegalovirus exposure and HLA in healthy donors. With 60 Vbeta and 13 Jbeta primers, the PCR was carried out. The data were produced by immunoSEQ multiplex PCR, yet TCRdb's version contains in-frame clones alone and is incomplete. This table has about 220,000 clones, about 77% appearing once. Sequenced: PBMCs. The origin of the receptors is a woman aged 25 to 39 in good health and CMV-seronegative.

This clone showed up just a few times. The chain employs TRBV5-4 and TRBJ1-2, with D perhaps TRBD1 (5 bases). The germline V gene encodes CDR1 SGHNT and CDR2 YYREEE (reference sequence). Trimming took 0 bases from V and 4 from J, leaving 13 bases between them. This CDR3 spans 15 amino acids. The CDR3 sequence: CASSLEGRASYGYTF. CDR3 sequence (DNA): TGTGCCAGCAGCTTGGAGGGCAGGGCGAGCTATGGCTACACCTTC.

The CDR3 bases are TGTGCCAGCTCACCTCGGACAGGTAAGAACACTGAAGCTTTCTTT. Its protein product is CASSPRTGKNTEAFF. V is TRBV18 and J is TRBJ1-1, with TRBD1 identical over 7 bases. Trimming cost V 3 bases and J 1 base; bases outside gene matches: 5. The germline CDR1 and CDR2 sequences are KGHSH and LQKENI. The CDR3 totals 15 residues.

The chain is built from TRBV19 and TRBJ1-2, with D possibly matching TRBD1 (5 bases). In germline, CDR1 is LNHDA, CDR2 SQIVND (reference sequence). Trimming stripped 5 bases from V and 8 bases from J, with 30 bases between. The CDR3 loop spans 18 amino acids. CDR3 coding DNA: TGTGCCAGTAGTGGGGACTCGATTCGGGGCAGAACCCTTTGGGGCTACACCTTC. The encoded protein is CASSGDSIRGRTLWGYTF.

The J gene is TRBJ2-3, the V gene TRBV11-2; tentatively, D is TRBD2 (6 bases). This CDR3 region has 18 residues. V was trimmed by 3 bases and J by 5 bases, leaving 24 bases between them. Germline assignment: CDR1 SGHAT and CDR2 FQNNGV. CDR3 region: CASSFMRPQFEEGDTQYF. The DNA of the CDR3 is TGTGCCAGCAGCTTTATGAGACCCCAGTTCGAGGAGGGAGATACGCAGTATTTT.

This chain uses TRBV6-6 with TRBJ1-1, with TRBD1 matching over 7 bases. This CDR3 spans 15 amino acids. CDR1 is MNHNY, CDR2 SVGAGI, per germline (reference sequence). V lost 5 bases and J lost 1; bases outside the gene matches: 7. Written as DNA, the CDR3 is TGTGCCAGCAGTCGACGGACAGGCGGGAACACTGAAGCTTTCTTT. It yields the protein CASSRRTGGNTEAFF.

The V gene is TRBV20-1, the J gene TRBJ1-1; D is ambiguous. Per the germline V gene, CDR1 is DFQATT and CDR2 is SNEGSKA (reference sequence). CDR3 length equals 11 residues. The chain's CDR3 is CSASRYTEAFF. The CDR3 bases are TGCAGCGCTTCGAGGTACACTGAAGCTTTCTTT.

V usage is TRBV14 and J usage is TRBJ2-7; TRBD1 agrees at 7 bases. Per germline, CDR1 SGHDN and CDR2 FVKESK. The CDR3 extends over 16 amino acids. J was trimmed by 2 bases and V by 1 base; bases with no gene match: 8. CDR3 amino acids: CASSQGKWTGAYEQYF. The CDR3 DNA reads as TGTGCCAGCAGCCAAGGGAAGTGGACAGGCGCCTACGAGCAGTACTTC.

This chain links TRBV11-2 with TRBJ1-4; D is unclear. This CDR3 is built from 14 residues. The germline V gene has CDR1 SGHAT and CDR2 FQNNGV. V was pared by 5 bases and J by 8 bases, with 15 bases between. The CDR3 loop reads CASSESLLGEKLFF. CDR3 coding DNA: TGTGCCAGCAGCGAATCCCTCCTAGGAGAAAAACTGTTTTTT. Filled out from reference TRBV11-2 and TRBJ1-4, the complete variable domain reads EAGVAQSPRYKIIEKRQSVAFWCNPISGHATLYWYQQILGQGPKLLIQFQNNGVVDDSQLPKDRFSAERLKGVDSTLKIQPAKLEDSAVYLCASSESLLGEKLFFGSGTQLSVL.

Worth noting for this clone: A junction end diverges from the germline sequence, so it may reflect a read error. For the CDR3, the DNA is TGTTCCAGCAGCTTAGCCCTGACCGGGACAGGAGGTTCACCCTACGAGCAGTACTTC. Protein: CSSSLALTGTGGSPYEQYF. V and J are TRBV7-9 and TRBJ2-7, with 8 bases identical to TRBD1. CDR1 is SEHNR, CDR2 FQNEAQ, per germline (reference sequence). There are 19 residues in the CDR3.

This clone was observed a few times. The CDR3 bases are TGTGCCAGCATCCGCGGATTCCCTGAAGCTTTCTTT. Residues: CASIRGFPEAFF. The chain carries TRBV2 and TRBJ1-1; no clear D gene. CDR1 and CDR2 (germline): SNHLY, FYNNEI. The germline V and J ends were trimmed by 7 bases and 6 bases, with 12 bases remaining between them. This CDR3 comprises 12 residues.